The 2 T cell receptor beta chains below all came from one sample that was sequenced in a study of blood T cells in healthy people across ages. Primed by a sample-barcoded 5' primer and a J-beta primer mix, a second PCR proceeded for 7 to 11 cycles. MiXCR, applied by TCRdb to the 5' RACE reads, yields one record per CDR3 protein. Of 500,000 to 700,000 distinct CDR3 sequences listed, roughly 30% were seen once; the top ten hold less than 20%. The sample consisted of blood. The source of these receptors is a woman of 80 years or more in good health.

This clonotype was found a few times. The chain carries TRBV6-6 and TRBJ1-5; TRBD1 matches at 7 bases. CDR1 is MNHNY, CDR2 SVGAGI, per germline (reference sequence). The CDR3 is 15 residues long. The V gene end was trimmed by 7 bases and the J gene end by 6 bases; junction bases not matched to a gene: 12. The CDR3, as DNA: TGTGCCAGCACAACACGGCGAGGGGGCACTCAGCCCCAGCATTTT. It specifies CASTTRRGGTQPQHF.

This clonotype has ten or more counts. The rearrangement joins TRBV29-1 to TRBJ2-1; D not resolved. The length of the CDR3 is 12 residues. CDR1 SQVTM and CDR2 ANQGSEA come from the germline V gene. V was shortened by 8 bases and J by 4 bases, with 12 bases between the two germline ends. The CDR3 DNA reads TGCAGCTCTATGGGATCTTACAATGAGCAGTTCTTC. As protein: CSSMGSYNEQFF.